One and the same sample provided the 27 T cell receptor beta chains below, sequenced in a study of lymphopenia after photon versus proton radiotherapy. Assay: immunoSEQ multiplex PCR; the TCRdb copy retains only in-frame clones and omits some. The sample includes approximately 16,000 clones, 84% of them seen just once. Source: peripheral blood, taken from a patient treated with proton-based radiotherapy. These TCRs come from a man aged 65 to 79 with pancreatic cancer.

This chain links TRBV11-2 with TRBJ1-5, with 7 bases matching TRBD1. The CDR3 length is 15 residues. V shed 5 bases and J 0 bases; nucleotides not matched to a gene: 4. Per the germline V gene, CDR1 is SGHAT and CDR2 is FQNNGV. CDR3 coding DNA: TGTGCCAGCAGCCAGACAGGGATTAGCAATCAGCCCCAGCATTTT. It is translated as CASSQTGISNQPQHF.

The chain is built from TRBV29-1 and TRBJ1-1; TRBD1 matches 8 bases. The CDR3 contains 13 residues. The V segment lost 4 bases and the J segment 4 bases; nucleotides outside the gene matches: 5. Germline lookup yields CDR1 SQVTM and CDR2 ANQGSEA. CDR3 residues: CSVVTGAFTEAFF. As DNA, the CDR3 is TGCAGCGTTGTGACAGGGGCCTTCACTGAAGCTTTCTTT.

The table lists this clone with a count of one. The chain recombines TRBV7-9 with TRBJ1-1, with D maybe TRBD1 (6 bases). The V end lost 7 bases, the J end lost 0 bases, and 12 bases lay between the germline ends. This CDR3 region has 14 residues. The germline V gene has CDR1 SEHNR and CDR2 FQNEAQ (reference sequence). The CDR3 loop is CASTLDSLNTEAFF. The CDR3 nucleotides are TGTGCCAGCACCCTGGACAGTTTGAACACTGAAGCTTTCTTT.

The chain carries TRBV4-1 and TRBJ1-6; 9 positions agree with TRBD1. The CDR3 contains 17 residues. Germline CDR1 and CDR2: MGHRA and YSYEKL. Trimming took 1 base from V and 6 from J; bases not matched to a gene: 7. CDR3 nucleotides: TGCGCCAGCAGCCAAGGGGAATTGGGACAGGGTAATTCACCCCTCCACTTT. Its protein product is CASSQGELGQGNSPLHF.

CDR3 in amino acids: CASSVSGYANTGELFF. In DNA form, the CDR3 reads TGTGCCAGCAGCGTTAGCGGGTACGCGAACACCGGGGAGCTGTTTTTT. The J gene is TRBJ2-2, the V gene TRBV7-3; the match to TRBD2 covers 7 bases. Trimming at V came to 5 bases and at J to 0 bases, leaving 6 bases not matched to a gene. From germline, CDR1 is SGHTA and CDR2 FQGTGA. The CDR3 is 16 residues long.

The V and J genes are TRBV12-5 and TRBJ2-6, with D possibly matching TRBD1 (6 bases). Trimming removed 5 bases at V and 0 bases at J, with 17 bases between. This CDR3 is 18 amino acids long. Germline CDR1 LGHNT, CDR2 FRNRAP. CDR3 in DNA: TGTGCTAGTGGTCCCGACTCTAGGGGGATCTCTGGGGCCAACGTCCTGACTTTC. This translates into CASGPDSRGISGANVLTF.

The chain employs TRBV7-2 and TRBJ2-1; no definite D call. The CDR3 has 12 amino acids. V gave up 5 bases and J gave up 5 bases, with 7 bases separating them. The germline V gene has CDR1 SGHTA and CDR2 FQGNSA. As DNA, the CDR3 is TGTGCCAGCAGCCAAGTCAACAATGAGCAGTTCTTC. Its protein product is CASSQVNNEQFF.

The chain recombines TRBV5-1 with TRBJ2-3; no firm D call. Germline assignment: CDR1 SGHRS and CDR2 YFSETQ. V was clipped by 7 bases and J by 6 bases, with 9 bases between them. The CDR3 sequence is 11 residues long. CDR3 DNA sequence: TGCGCCAGCCTCGGACGCGATACGCAGTATTTT. As protein: CASLGRDTQYF. Full variable domain (remainder filled in from reference TRBV5-1 and TRBJ2-3): KAGVTQTPRYLIKTRGQQVTLSCSPISGHRSVSWYQQTPGQGLQFLFEYFSETQRNKGNFPGRFSGRQFSNSRSEMNVSTLELGDSALYLCASLGRDTQYFGPGTRLTVL.

This chain connects TRBV11-1 to TRBJ1-1; no clear D. V was trimmed by 5 bases and J by 3 bases, leaving 19 bases between them. CDR3 size: 16 residues. CDR1 and CDR2 (germline): SGHAT, FQDESV (reference sequence). The CDR3 loop reads CASSPGVPNLYTEAFF. Here the CDR3 DNA reads TGTGCCAGCAGCCCAGGTGTTCCGAATCTCTACACTGAAGCTTTCTTT.

The CDR3 sequence is CAISELAGADEQYF. As DNA, the CDR3 is TGTGCCATCAGTGAACTAGCGGGAGCAGACGAGCAGTACTTC. The chain links TRBV10-3 to TRBJ2-7; 11 bases map to TRBD2. With 3 bases clipped from V and 5 bases from J, the junction kept 3 bases outside the gene matches. CDR3 size: 14 residues. In germline, CDR1 is ENHRY, CDR2 SYGVKD.

The V call is TRBV7-8, the J call TRBJ2-7, with 7 bases lining up with TRBD1. Germline-derived CDR1 and CDR2 are SGHVS and FQNEAQ. This CDR3 spans 16 amino acids. V shed 0 bases, J shed 5 bases, and the junction held 10 bases outside the gene matches. The CDR3 DNA reads as TGTGCCAGCAGCTTAGCGCTTAACAGGGGTAGGAACGAGCAGTACTTC. Its protein product is CASSLALNRGRNEQYF.

The chain links TRBV7-9 to TRBJ1-2; D not certain. The CDR3 sequence is 15 residues long. In germline, CDR1 is SEHNR, CDR2 FQNEAQ (reference sequence). Trimming removed 1 base from V and 4 bases from J, with 13 bases in between. In DNA form, the CDR3 reads TGTGCCAGCAGCTTAGTAAACAGCCAGATCTATGGCTACACCTTC. This translates into CASSLVNSQIYGYTF.

The J gene is TRBJ2-1, the V gene TRBV9; D possibly uses TRBD1 or TRBD2 (6 bases each). In germline, CDR1 is SGDLS, CDR2 YYNGEE. The ends were cut back, 4 bases at V and 0 bases at J, with 14 bases in the middle. The CDR3 has 16 residues. The DNA for the CDR3 is TGTGCCAGCAGCCCGGAGGGGGGAGGCTCCTACAATGAGCAGTTCTTC. It translates to CASSPEGGGSYNEQFF.

The chain links TRBV7-9 to TRBJ2-7, with 8 bases lining up with TRBD2. The CDR3 runs to 15 residues. Germline V CDR1 and CDR2: SEHNR, FQNEAQ (reference sequence). After removal of 2 bases from V and 4 bases from J, the junction contained 7 bases not matched to a gene. The CDR3 protein is CASSLSRGGRYEQYF. The DNA for the CDR3 is TGTGCCAGCAGCTTATCTCGGGGGGGAAGGTACGAGCAGTACTTC.

The chain employs TRBV6-6 and TRBJ1-2, with 10 positions matching TRBD1. This CDR3 comprises 14 residues. J was trimmed by 10 bases and V by 7 bases; bases with no gene match: 12. Germline V gene sequence: CDR1 MNHNY, CDR2 SVGAGI (reference sequence). CDR3 amino acids: CASTQTGGIILYTF. Here the CDR3 DNA reads TGTGCCAGCACGCAGACAGGGGGCATCATTCTCTACACCTTC.

The chain links TRBV6-1 to TRBJ1-5; 7 bases agree with TRBD1. This CDR3 is 20 amino acids long. Trimming cost V 2 bases and J 0 bases; bases outside gene matches: 16. Germline V CDR1 and CDR2: MNHNS, SASEGT. This CDR3 is CASSEYLGQTGALSNQPQHF. Here the CDR3 DNA reads TGTGCCAGCAGTGAATACCTTGGCCAAACAGGGGCCCTTAGCAATCAGCCCCAGCATTTT.

The genes are TRBV5-1 and TRBJ2-1, with a possible D match to TRBD2 (7 bases). This CDR3 has 15 residues. V was pared by 4 bases and J by 6 bases, with 17 bases between. The germline V gene encodes CDR1 SGHRS and CDR2 YFSETQ. The CDR3, as DNA: TGCGCCAGCAGCCCCGAGGGGAGGGGGGCCAATGAGCAGTTCTTC. Its translation is CASSPEGRGANEQFF.

V is TRBV6-1 and J is TRBJ1-6; D not resolved. Germline-derived CDR1 and CDR2 are MNHNS and SASEGT. The V end was cut by 4 bases, the J end by 4 bases, with 11 bases between. The CDR3 is made up of 15 amino acids. In DNA form, the CDR3 reads TGTGCCAGCAGTGTTCTGGCGGAGTATAATTCACCCCTCCACTTT. This translates into CASSVLAEYNSPLHF.

This clone has only one observation. The CDR3 nucleotides read TGTGCCAGCTCACCACGCCAGCTAGCGGGGGGGTCCTCGACAGATACGCAGTATTTT. Its translation is CASSPRQLAGGSSTDTQYF. V is TRBV18 and J is TRBJ2-3; TRBD2 aligns across 12 bases. The length of the CDR3 is 19 residues. The trim removed 1 base at V and 3 bases at J, leaving 11 bases unmatched. Germline CDR1 and CDR2: KGHSH and LQKENI. Together with reference TRBV18 and TRBJ2-3, the CDR3 gives the full variable domain: NAGVMQNPRHLVRRRGQEARLRCSPMKGHSHVYWYRQLPEEGLKFMVYLQKENIIDESGMPKERFSAEFPKEGPSILRIQQVVRGDSAAYFCASSPRQLAGGSSTDTQYFGPGTRLTVL.

CDR3 sequence reads: CASSVPIGRKNTEAFF. Here the CDR3 DNA reads TGTGCCAGCAGCGTACCCATCGGTAGGAAGAACACTGAAGCTTTCTTT. The chain is built from TRBV9 and TRBJ1-1; D call uncertain. Germline lookup yields CDR1 SGDLS and CDR2 YYNGEE. V was cut by 1 base and J by 1 base, with 14 bases left in between. This CDR3 region has 16 residues. The variable domain in full, with the rest retrieved from reference TRBV9 and TRBJ1-1, is DSGVTQTPKHLITATGQRVTLRCSPRSGDLSVYWYQQSLDQGLQFLIQYYNGEERAKGNILERFSAQQFPDLHSELNLSSLELGDSALYFCASSVPIGRKNTEAFFGQGTRLTVV.

This clone has just one count. The genes are TRBV6-1 and TRBJ1-2; tentatively, D is TRBD1 (5 bases). Trimming took off 0 bases at V and 3 bases at J, with 11 bases between the two ends. The CDR3 length is 15 residues. CDR1 and CDR2 from the germline V gene are MNHNS and SASEGT. The DNA for the CDR3 is TGTGCCAGCAGTGAAGCAAGGGACGGGGACTATGGCTACACCTTC. Translation gives CASSEARDGDYGYTF.

The rearrangement links TRBV19 to TRBJ1-5; D uncertain. The germline V gene encodes CDR1 LNHDA and CDR2 SQIVND (reference sequence). Trimming took off 2 bases at V and 4 bases at J, with 24 bases between the two ends. This CDR3 region has 19 residues. The CDR3 is CASSITLGWEPKENQPQHF. CDR3 sequence (DNA): TGTGCCAGTAGTATAACGTTGGGCTGGGAACCCAAAGAAAATCAGCCCCAGCATTTT.

This chain joins TRBV23-1 and TRBJ1-2; no clear D gene. TRBV23-1 counts as an open reading frame of uncertain function. The CDR3 loop spans 15 amino acids. V was trimmed by 8 bases and J by 8 bases, leaving 24 bases between them. CDR3 sequence: CASSAMDANLRGYTF. The CDR3 DNA reads as TGCGCCAGCTCCGCCATGGACGCCAACCTGAGGGGCTACACCTTC.

The chain is built from TRBV6-1 and TRBJ1-4, with 9 bases fitting TRBD1. This CDR3 is 15 amino acids long. With 4 bases clipped from V and 6 bases from J, the junction kept 6 bases outside the gene matches. CDR1 MNHNS and CDR2 SASEGT come from the germline V gene. Here the CDR3 reads CASSAYRGLDEKLFF. The CDR3 DNA sequence: TGTGCCAGCAGTGCATACAGGGGGCTTGATGAAAAACTGTTTTTT.

The V gene is TRBV19, the J gene TRBJ1-4, with TRBD1 matching over 7 bases. V was clipped by 10 bases and J by 7 bases; unmatched bases: 12. The CDR3 contains 14 residues. CDR1 and CDR2 (germline): LNHDA, SQIVND (reference sequence). This CDR3 is CATHGGGASEKLFF. As DNA, the CDR3 is TGTGCCACTCATGGAGGGGGCGCAAGTGAAAAACTGTTTTTT.

This chain connects TRBV15 to TRBJ2-3; the D gene is possibly TRBD1 (5 bases). Deletions cut 0 bases from V and 6 bases from J, with 10 bases between. Germline V lookup: CDR1 LNHNV, CDR2 YYDKDF (reference sequence). The length of the CDR3 is 14 residues. CDR3: CATSRDRTLDTQYF. The CDR3 DNA follows: TGTGCCACCAGCAGAGACAGGACACTGGATACGCAGTATTTT. Based on the CDR3 plus reference TRBV15 and TRBJ2-3, the full variable domain is DAMVIQNPRYQVTQFGKPVTLSCSQTLNHNVMYWYQQKSSQAPKLLFHYYDKDFNNEADTPDNFQSRRPNTSFCFLDIRSPGLGDTAMYLCATSRDRTLDTQYFGPGTRLTVL.

The rearrangement uses TRBV7-8 and TRBJ1-1; D unresolved. Germline loops: CDR1 SGHVS, CDR2 FQNEAQ. The V end was cut by 4 bases, the J end by 0 bases, with 6 bases between. The CDR3 totals 13 residues. CDR3 DNA: TGTGCCAGCAGCTCTCCTATGAACACTGAAGCTTTCTTT. It specifies CASSSPMNTEAFF.